This section outlines one T cell receptor beta chain sequence together with its context. The data stem from a study of PD-L1 blockade in urothelial cancer. As to time point: pretreatment peripheral blood. V gave up 5 bases and J gave up 1 base; unmatched junction bases: 5. The CDR3 is 15 amino acids. The V gene's germline CDR1 is SEHNR and CDR2 FQNEAQ (reference sequence). The assay was immunoSEQ multiplex PCR, and TCRdb's table has in-frame clones only and misses some. The table includes tens of thousands of clones, 84% detected once. The receptor was derived from a woman in her 70s with urothelial cancer. The material sequenced was PBMCs, taken around atezolizumab (anti-PD-L1) treatment. This chain links TRBV7-9 with TRBJ2-7, with 10 positions matching TRBD1. This CDR3 is CASSPRQGASYEQYF. CDR3 DNA sequence: TGTGCCAGCAGCCCCCGACAGGGGGCATCCTACGAGCAGTACTTC.